The present entry profiles one T cell receptor (beta chain) with its context. Germline V gives CDR1 KGHSH, CDR2 LQKENI. The CDR3 length is 13 residues. V was clipped by 2 bases and J by 6 bases, with 10 bases between them. The source of the sample is a study of T cell responses to AZD1222 COVID-19 vaccine. Across the whole study: Recipients boosted at about 4 weeks or about 12 weeks are pooled.

The table came from immunoSEQ multiplex PCR; TCRdb's copy has only in-frame clones and leaves some out. This repertoire shows some 170,000 clones, around 90% found once; its top ten account for approximately 2.5%. The V gene is TRBV18, the J gene TRBJ1-1; no firm D call. The starting material was peripheral blood, obtained on day 0 of AZD1222 vaccination. The TCR originated in an adult in good health. The CDR3 protein is CASSPFGQAEAFF. The CDR3 nucleotides are TGTGCCAGCTCACCATTCGGGCAAGCTGAAGCTTTCTTT.